This T cell receptor (beta chain) was retrieved from a study of shared clonotypes between healthy human individuals. Sequencing used immunoSEQ multiplex PCR; TCRdb keeps in-frame clones, though not all of them. This sample has 1.6 million or so clones, with more than 95% found just once. CDR1 is ENHRY and CDR2 is SYGVKD in the germline V gene. V was clipped by 5 bases and J by 8 bases; unmatched bases: 8. The CDR3 is 14 residues long. The investigators split CD4+ cells into a CD45RA+ naive subset and a CD45RA-negative memory subset. The chain combines TRBV10-3 with TRBJ2-1; TRBD2 matches 8 bases. This receptor was taken from a man aged 25-40 years in good health. The sequenced material came from naive CD4+ T cells sorted from blood. The subset: CD45RA+ positively selected. As DNA, the CDR3 is TGTGCCATCAGTCCGAGCGGGAGTAACCATGAGCAGTTCTTC. This codes for CAISPSGSNHEQFF.